Listed below are T cell receptor beta chains from one sample, sequenced in a study of cytomegalovirus exposure and HLA in healthy donors. Sequenced by immunoSEQ multiplex PCR; TCRdb stores in-frame clones only, minus some. The sample carries fewer than 95,000 clones, around three quarters recorded once. Input material: PBMCs. The receptor source for this set is a man aged 35-49 years in good health and CMV-seronegative. The CDR3 runs from the conserved cysteine through the conserved F or W. Fields, in order: D gene, V gene, CDR3 protein. A D gene is named only where the DNA matches it firmly.

>TRBD1|TRBV28
CASSSTGQGARIYGYTF
>.|TRBV7-3
CASSLGSSTDTQYF
>.|TRBV7-9
CASSLVSREKETQYF
>TRBD1|TRBV5-1
CASSLDRGGTEAFF
>TRBD1|TRBV4-1
CASSQLSLRDRGNYEQYF
>.|TRBV9
CASSVTSAQTQYF
>TRBD1|TRBV9
CASSGTGGGTYEQYF
>.|TRBV6-5
CASSWGRGQPQHF
>.|TRBV6-5
CASSYSAGAKYYEQYF
>TRBD1|TRBV7-9
CASSSRTGEVYGYTF
>.|TRBV7-8
CASSLDRYSNQPQHF
>.|TRBV19
CASIRRAGGGELFF
>TRBD2|TRBV7-2
CASSLLGLAGGSGELFF